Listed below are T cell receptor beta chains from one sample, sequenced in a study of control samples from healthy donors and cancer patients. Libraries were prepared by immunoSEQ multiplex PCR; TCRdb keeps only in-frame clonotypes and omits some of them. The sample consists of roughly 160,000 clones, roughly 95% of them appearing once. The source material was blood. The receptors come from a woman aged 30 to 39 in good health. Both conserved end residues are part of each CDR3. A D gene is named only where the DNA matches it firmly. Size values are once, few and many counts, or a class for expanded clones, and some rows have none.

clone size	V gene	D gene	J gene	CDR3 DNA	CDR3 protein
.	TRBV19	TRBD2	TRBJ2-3	TGTGCCAGTAGTATAGAGCCTAGCGGGGCCCGCGATACGCAGTATTTT	CASSIEPSGARDTQYF
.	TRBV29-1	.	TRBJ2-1	TGCAGCGTGGGCTGGGCAGGGACTTATGAGCAGTTCTTC	CSVGWAGTYEQFF
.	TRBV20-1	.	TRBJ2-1	TGCAGTGCTAGTTTCATTCCGGGCGGGGCGAGCCTATACAATGAGCAGTTCTTC	CSASFIPGGASLYNEQFF
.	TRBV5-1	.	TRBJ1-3	TGCGCCAGCAGCTTGGTAGGGTCCGGAAACACCATATATTTT	CASSLVGSGNTIYF
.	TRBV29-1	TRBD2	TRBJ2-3	TGCAGCGTTGAGGGGACTAAGGTCGAATATACGCAGTATTTT	CSVEGTKVEYTQYF
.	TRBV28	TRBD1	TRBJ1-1	TGTGCCAGCAGCCCCTGGGGACAGGGGGCCACTGAAGCTTTCTTT	CASSPWGQGATEAFF
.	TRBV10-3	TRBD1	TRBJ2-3	TGTGCCATCAGTGCCGAGGGGGCGTCTACAGATACGCAGTATTTT	CAISAEGASTDTQYF
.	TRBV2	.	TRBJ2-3	TGTGCCAGCATGGGGGGGGCGCTGGGGCTCACAGATACGCAGTATTTT	CASMGGALGLTDTQYF
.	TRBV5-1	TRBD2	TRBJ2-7	TGCGCCAGCAGCTTCACTAGCGGGTCCAATTACGAGCAGTACTTC	CASSFTSGSNYEQYF
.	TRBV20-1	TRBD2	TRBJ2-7	TGCAGTGCTAGTGCACGGCGAGCGGGAGTTTTGTACGAGCAGTACTTC	CSASARRAGVLYEQYF
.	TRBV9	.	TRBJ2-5	TGTGCCAGCAGCGAGGGGACCCCCGGAGAGACCCAGTACTTC	CASSEGTPGETQYF
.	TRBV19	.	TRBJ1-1	TGTGCCAGTAGTTCGCCGACACCTATGAACACTGAAGCTTTCTTT	CASSSPTPMNTEAFF
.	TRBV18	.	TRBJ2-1	TGTGCCAGCTCACCACCTGGCAGGGGGGGTCGCCTGGGTGAGCAGTTCTTC	CASSPPGRGGRLGEQFF
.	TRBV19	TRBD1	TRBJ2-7	TGTGCCAGTAGGAGAACCGGGACAGGGACTATCTACGAGCAGTACTTC	CASRRTGTGTIYEQYF
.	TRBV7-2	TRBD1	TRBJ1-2	TGTGCCAGCAGCTTGACAGGGGGCAACTATGGCTACACCTTC	CASSLTGGNYGYTF
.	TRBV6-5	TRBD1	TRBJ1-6	TGTGCCAGCAGTTCCGGACAGGTTTCTGGTTCACCCCTCCACTTT	CASSSGQVSGSPLHF
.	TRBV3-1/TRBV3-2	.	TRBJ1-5	TGTGCCAGCAGCCAAGATCCAACAGTCAATCAGCCCCAGCATTTT	CASSQDPTVNQPQHF
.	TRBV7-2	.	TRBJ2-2	TGTGCCAGCAGCTTAACCAGATACACCGGGGAGCTGTTTTTT	CASSLTRYTGELFF
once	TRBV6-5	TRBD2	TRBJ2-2	TGTGCCAGCAGTTTGTTAGCGGGGGGGTCCACCGGGGAGCTGTTTTTT	CASSLLAGGSTGELFF
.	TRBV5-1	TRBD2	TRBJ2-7	TGCGCCAGCAGCTCCGGACTAGCGGCCTACGAGCAGTACTTC	CASSSGLAAYEQYF
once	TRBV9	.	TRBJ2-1	TGTGCCAGCAGCGTAGATTGGAGCTCCTACAATGAGCAGTTCTTC	CASSVDWSSYNEQFF
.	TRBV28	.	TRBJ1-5	TGTGCCAGCAGTTTATTACAGGGACATCAGCCCCAGCATTTT	CASSLLQGHQPQHF
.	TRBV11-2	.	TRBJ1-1	TGTGCCAGCACCGACTCCAGGTTGAACACTGAAGCTTTCTTT	CASTDSRLNTEAFF
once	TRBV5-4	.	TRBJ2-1	TGTGCCAGCAGCCCCCAGGGCGGGGGCAAAATCTACAATGAGCAGTTCTTC	CASSPQGGGKIYNEQFF
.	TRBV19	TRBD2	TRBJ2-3	TGTGCCAGTACCCCGGGACTAGCGGGGAGCACAGATACGCAGTATTTT	CASTPGLAGSTDTQYF
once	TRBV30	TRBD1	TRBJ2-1	TGTGCCTGGTGGGGACAGGGGGGGAATGAGCAGTTCTTC	CAWWGQGGNEQFF
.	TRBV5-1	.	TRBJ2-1	TGCGCCAGCAGCTTGAACGCTGGCGTCTACAATGAGCAGTTCTTC	CASSLNAGVYNEQFF
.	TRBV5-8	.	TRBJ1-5	TGTGCCAGCAGAGGGGTGGGCGGCAATCAGCCCCAGCATTTT	CASRGVGGNQPQHF
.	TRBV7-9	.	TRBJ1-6	TGTGCCAGCAGCTTGCCCGGTCGAGCCCTCCACTTT	CASSLPGRALHF
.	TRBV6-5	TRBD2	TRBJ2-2	TGTGCCAGCAGTTACTCTGGACTAGTTACCGGGGAGCTGTTTTTT	CASSYSGLVTGELFF
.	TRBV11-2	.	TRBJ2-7	TGTGCCAGCAGCTTAGATCAGCGGAGTTACTACGAGCAGTACTTC	CASSLDQRSYYEQYF
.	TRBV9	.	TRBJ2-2	TGTGCCAGCAGCGAGGGGGTATGGGGCCGGGAGCTGTTTTTT	CASSEGVWGRELFF
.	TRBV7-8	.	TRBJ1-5	TGTGCCAGCAGCTGGCAGGGCTATAATCAGCCCCAGCATTTT	CASSWQGYNQPQHF
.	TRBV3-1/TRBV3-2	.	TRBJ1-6	TGTGCCAGCAGCCGCCGACAGACCCACTCCGTTTCACCCCTCCACTTT	CASSRRQTHSVSPLHF
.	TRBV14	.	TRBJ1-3	TGTGCCAGCAGCCAAGTCCGGGGTGCTGGAAACACCATATATTTT	CASSQVRGAGNTIYF
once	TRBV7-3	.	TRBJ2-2	TGTGCCAGCAGCCCAGCACGAGGCCTCAACACCGGGGAGCTGTTTTTT	CASSPARGLNTGELFF
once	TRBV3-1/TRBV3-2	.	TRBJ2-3	TGTGCCAGCAGCCAAGTGGCAGGGGTTCTGTATTTT	CASSQVAGVLYF
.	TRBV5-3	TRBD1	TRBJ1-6	TGTGCCAGAAGTTCGGAACTCGGGACAGTCGCCCTATATCGTAATTCACCCCTCCACTTT	CARSSELGTVALYRNSPLHF
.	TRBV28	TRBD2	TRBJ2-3	TGTGCCAGCAGTCCCGCGGCTAGCGGGGCCCGGCCGCAGTATTTT	CASSPAASGARPQYF
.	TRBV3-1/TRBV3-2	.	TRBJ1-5	TGTGCCAGCAGCCAACGTGGATCAGGCAATCAGCCCCAGCATTTT	CASSQRGSGNQPQHF
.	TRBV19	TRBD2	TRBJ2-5	TGTGCCACTGCGGGGATAGCGGGGGGAAGGGAGACCCAGTACTTC	CATAGIAGGRETQYF
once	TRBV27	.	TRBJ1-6	TGTGCCAGCAGCAGGCCCCATTCACCCCTCCACTTT	CASSRPHSPLHF
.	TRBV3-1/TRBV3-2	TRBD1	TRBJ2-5	TGTGCCAGCAGCCAAGGGGACAGGGGGCTCGGAGAGACCCAGTACTTC	CASSQGDRGLGETQYF
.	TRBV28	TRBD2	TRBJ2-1	TGTGCCAGCACGTCTTCCGGGACTAGGAAATCCTACAATGAGCAGTTCTTC	CASTSSGTRKSYNEQFF
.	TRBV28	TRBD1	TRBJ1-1	TGTGCCAGCATGACAGGGACGTCTGAAGCTTTCTTT	CASMTGTSEAFF
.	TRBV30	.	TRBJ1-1	TGTGCCTGGAGCCCCGGGGGGGTAGCGAACACTGAAGCTTTCTTT	CAWSPGGVANTEAFF
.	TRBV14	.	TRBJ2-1	TGTGCCAGCAGCCAAGATCATATTGGGTTAGGTGAGCAGTTCTTC	CASSQDHIGLGEQFF
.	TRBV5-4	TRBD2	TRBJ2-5	TGTGCCAGCAGCCCGGGTAGCGGGGTGCAAGAGACCCAGTACTTC	CASSPGSGVQETQYF
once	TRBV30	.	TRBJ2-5	TGTGCCTGGAGTACCCTAGTACCGGCGGAGACCCAGTACTTC	CAWSTLVPAETQYF
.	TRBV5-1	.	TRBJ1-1	TGCGCCAGCAGCTTGGTCTCGGGGCCTGAAGCTTTCTTT	CASSLVSGPEAFF
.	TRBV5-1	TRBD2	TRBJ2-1	TGCGCCAGCAGCTTGGTCGTTAGCGGGGGGACAGCTGAGCAGTTCTTC	CASSLVVSGGTAEQFF
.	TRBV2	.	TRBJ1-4	TGTGCCAGCAGTGAAGCCCGGACAGTAGGTACTAATGAAAAACTGTTTTTT	CASSEARTVGTNEKLFF
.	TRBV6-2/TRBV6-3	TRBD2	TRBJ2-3	TGTGCCAGCAGTTCAAGCGGGGGGGCAACAGATACGCAGTATTTT	CASSSSGGATDTQYF